Below, 13 T cell receptor beta chains from the same sample are listed, as sequenced in a study of CD8 T cells in ankylosing spondylitis (dated by TCRdb to the late 2010s). The library was produced with 5' RACE. TCRdb records Illumina HiSeq 2500 as the sequencer. The raw public reads went through TCRdb reprocessing: fastp at Q25, MiXCR clone calling, in-frame beta chains kept. Each record represents a unique CDR3 protein, reported with the most common genes and DNA among its rows. The sample yields around 300,000 distinct CDR3 sequences; approximately 14% were counted once. 0.85% to 1.4% of the sample lies in the top ten. Sequencing was carried out using blood, either unsorted or a sorted T cell fraction (not recorded which). The receptors derive from a male donor with ankylosing spondylitis or in good health (not recorded which).

The chain employs TRBV29-1 and TRBJ1-4, with D tentatively TRBD1 (6 bases). The CDR3 runs 13 residues. Germline values: CDR1 SQVTM, CDR2 ANQGSEA. Trimming removed 3 bases from V and 7 bases from J, with 12 bases in between. Written as DNA, the CDR3 is TGCAGCGTTGAGGGGGCAGAGAGTGAAAAACTGTTTTTT. Protein: CSVEGAESEKLFF.

This clonotype was counted between two and nine times. CDR3 in amino acids: CASSLGQGATYEQYF. The CDR3 nucleotides are TGTGCCAGCAGCTTAGGACAGGGGGCGACCTACGAGCAGTACTTC. This chain uses TRBV11-1 with TRBJ2-7; 10 nucleotides match TRBD1. Germline lookup yields CDR1 SGHAT and CDR2 FQDESV (reference sequence). V dropped 1 base and J dropped 2; count of bases not matched to a gene: 2. The CDR3 has 15 amino acids.

This clonotype was seen more than once but under ten times. At one of its ends the junction is not consistent with the germline gene, which may arise from a read error. The V gene is TRBV7-9, the J gene TRBJ2-7, with D perhaps given as TRBD1 or TRBD2 (5 bases each). The CDR3 runs to 16 residues. The V gene's germline CDR1 is SEHNR and CDR2 FQNEAQ (reference sequence). The CDR3 coding sequence is TGTGCCAGCAGCCAAGGACGGCTCAGGGCCTCCGGGATCAAATTTTTC. This gives the protein CASSQGRLRASGIKFF.

The V call is TRBV12-3 or TRBV12-4, the J call TRBJ1-4; 8 bases fit TRBD1. This CDR3 spans 14 amino acids. V trimming: 6 bases; J trimming: 8 bases; junction bases outside the gene matches: 8. The CDR3, as DNA: TGTGCCAGCAGCCACGACAGGGGTAACGAAAAACTGTTTTTT. Amino acid sequence: CASSHDRGNEKLFF.

The rearrangement uses TRBV7-2 and TRBJ2-1, with 13 positions matching TRBD2. The trim removed 5 bases at V and 9 bases at J, leaving 4 bases unmatched. The CDR3 runs 14 residues. CDR1 and CDR2 from the germline V gene are SGHTA and FQGNSA. The CDR3 sequence is CASSRRTSGGEQFF. In DNA form, the CDR3 reads TGTGCCAGCAGCCGAAGGACTAGCGGGGGTGAGCAGTTCTTC.

The chain has TRBV2 and TRBJ1-6, with 8 positions matching TRBD1. The germline V gene has CDR1 SNHLY and CDR2 FYNNEI. V shed 3 bases, J shed 9 bases, and the junction held 7 bases outside the gene matches. The CDR3 contains 15 residues. The CDR3 nucleotides are TGTGCCAGCAGTGACGACAGGGGTGGAGGTTCACCCCTCCACTTT. Its translation is CASSDDRGGGSPLHF.

This clonotype has only a few counts. DNA for the CDR3: TGTGCCAGCAGTTTAACTATCTCTAGCTACACCTTC. This gives the protein CASSLTISSYTF. The chain has TRBV12-3 or TRBV12-4 and TRBJ1-2; no firm D call. V lost 2 bases to trimming and J lost 9 bases, with 10 bases between them. The CDR3 runs 12 residues.

The rearrangement uses TRBV11-2 and TRBJ2-7; 8 positions agree with TRBD1. Germline V CDR1 and CDR2: SGHAT, FQNNGV. The J segment lost 4 bases and the V segment lost 3 bases, leaving 8 bases of the junction unmatched. The CDR3 runs 15 residues. The CDR3 here is CASSFPPGGDYEQYF. CDR3 DNA: TGTGCCAGCAGCTTCCCCCCAGGGGGCGATTACGAGCAGTACTTC.

The chain couples TRBV5-1 to TRBJ2-1, with 11 bases lining up with TRBD2. In germline, CDR1 is SGHRS, CDR2 YFSETQ. The CDR3 is made up of 17 amino acids. With 4 bases clipped from V and 4 bases from J, the junction kept 10 bases outside the gene matches. CDR3 residues: CASSRTTLAGVYNEQFF. The DNA for the CDR3 is TGCGCCAGCAGCCGAACTACACTAGCGGGGGTTTACAATGAGCAGTTCTTC.

This clonotype came up many times. The V gene is TRBV4-1, the J gene TRBJ1-1; unclear D gene. The CDR3 is made up of 12 amino acids. Trimming removed 2 bases from V and 7 bases from J, with 8 bases in between. Germline assignment: CDR1 MGHRA and CDR2 YSYEKL. The CDR3 here is CASSQLKHEAFF. The DNA of the CDR3 is TGCGCCAGCAGCCAACTAAAGCATGAAGCTTTCTTT.

This chain joins TRBV12-3 or TRBV12-4 and TRBJ2-5, with D tentatively TRBD1 or TRBD2 (6 bases each). This CDR3 contains 15 residues. Trimming removed 5 bases from V and 3 bases from J, with 16 bases in between. CDR3 DNA: TGTGCCAGCAGTCGTGGGGGGCCCATCAAAGAGACCCAGTACTTC. It specifies CASSRGGPIKETQYF.

This chain uses TRBV18 with TRBJ2-5; 11 nucleotides agree with TRBD1. This CDR3 has 15 residues. Trimming removed 2 bases from V and 4 bases from J; junction bases left unmatched: 3. CDR1 and CDR2 from the germline V gene are KGHSH and LQKENI. CDR3 DNA sequence: TGTGCCAGCTCACCAGGACAGGGGGCCGTAGAGACCCAGTACTTC. Its protein product is CASSPGQGAVETQYF.

This clonotype was counted between two and nine times. V is TRBV12-3 or TRBV12-4 and J is TRBJ2-2, with D perhaps TRBD2 (6 bases). V was clipped by 3 bases and J by 0 bases, with 14 bases between them. The CDR3 has 17 residues. The CDR3 DNA is TGTGCCAGCAGTTTTTGGGCGGGGCCGACGAACACCGGGGAGCTGTTTTTT. This codes for CASSFWAGPTNTGELFF.